These T cell receptor beta chains were read from a single sample in a study of control samples from healthy donors and cancer patients. Repertoires were generated with immunoSEQ multiplex PCR, while TCRdb's copy carries only in-frame clones and drops some. The repertoire has 70,000 to 95,000 clones, 93% of them found once; the top ten carry 1.3%. Material for sequencing was PBMCs. These receptors all stem from a woman in her forties with lung cancer. Both conserved end residues are part of each CDR3. A D gene is named only where the DNA matches it firmly. For some rows the clone size is stated as once, few or many, or as a class when expanded; others skip it.

TGTGCCAGTAGTATGAGTTCGCCAGGGGCTGAAGCTTTCTTT	CASSMSSPGAEAFF	TRBV19	once	TRBJ1-1	NA
TGCGCCAGCAGCAACAGGGGCGGAAAAGATGGCTACACCTTC	CASSNRGGKDGYTF	TRBV5-1	NA	TRBJ1-2	TRBD1
TGCGCCAGCAGCTTCTCAGGGTCTCCTAGTTATTCACCCCTCCACTTT	CASSFSGSPSYSPLHF	TRBV5-1	few	TRBJ1-6	NA
TGTGCCAGCAGCTTAGAGCCAGGGGGACTGTTTTTT	CASSLEPGGLFF	TRBV7-9	NA	TRBJ1-4	TRBD1
TGTGCCAGCAGCTTATCTCCGCAGGCAGGCCTTAACTATGGCTACACCTTC	CASSLSPQAGLNYGYTF	TRBV7-6	NA	TRBJ1-2	NA
TGTGCCAGCAGCAGCCGTGGGACGAACATTTACAATGAGCAGTTCTTC	CASSSRGTNIYNEQFF	TRBV14	NA	TRBJ2-1	NA
TGTGCCAGCAGCTTAGGGGTGGAGGCAGCCTACAATGAGCAGTTCTTC	CASSLGVEAAYNEQFF	TRBV7-6	once	TRBJ2-1	NA
TGTGCCACTTCCGAGGGGACCCTGGGCACTGAAGCTTTCTTT	CATSEGTLGTEAFF	TRBV24-1	NA	TRBJ1-1	NA
TGTGCCAGCAGCGCCGGACGGAGTTACGAGCAGTACTTC	CASSAGRSYEQYF	TRBV13	NA	TRBJ2-7	NA
TGTGCCAGCAGTGTTATGTTCGGTGGGGGGGCAGAAGCTTTCTTT	CASSVMFGGGAEAFF	TRBV6-4	once	TRBJ1-1	NA
TGTGCCAGCAGTCGACAGGGGGCTCCCGGGGAGCTGTTTTTT	CASSRQGAPGELFF	TRBV5-8	few	TRBJ2-2	TRBD1
TGTGCCAGCAGTCTAATTTTGTGGAGGGGAGGCACTGAAGCTTTCTTT	CASSLILWRGGTEAFF	TRBV28	NA	TRBJ1-1	NA
TGCAGCGTTGAAAACGGCCGGGGGCGGTACGAGCAGTACTTC	CSVENGRGRYEQYF	TRBV29-1	few	TRBJ2-7	NA
TGTGCCAGCAGCCCCCCCGGGGGAGCCGCTTTCTTT	CASSPPGGAAFF	TRBV9	NA	TRBJ1-1	NA
TGTGCCAGCAGCTTAGGTACAGATACGCAGTATTTT	CASSLGTDTQYF	TRBV7-9	NA	TRBJ2-3	NA
TGTGCCAGCGGCTCCCGGGACAGGGGTGCCGATACGCAGTATTTT	CASGSRDRGADTQYF	TRBV27	few	TRBJ2-3	TRBD1
TGTGCCAGTAGTATGGGGGCGGGAAAACTGTTTTTT	CASSMGAGKLFF	TRBV19	NA	TRBJ1-4	NA
TGTGCCAGCAGTTTCAGGGGACAGGGATCCGGTGGCTACACCTTC	CASSFRGQGSGGYTF	TRBV28	NA	TRBJ1-2	TRBD1
TGTGCCACCAGTGTAATAGCGGGGGGGCAATGGACGCAGTATTTT	CATSVIAGGQWTQYF	TRBV24-1	NA	TRBJ2-3	TRBD2
TGTGCCAGCAGTTTTGACAGGGGGCCATCCATGAACACTGAAGCTTTCTTT	CASSFDRGPSMNTEAFF	TRBV27	NA	TRBJ1-1	TRBD1
TGTGCCAGCAGCCAATTCGTAGGGATCTATAATTCACCCCTCCACTTT	CASSQFVGIYNSPLHF	TRBV3-1/TRBV3-2	NA	TRBJ1-6	NA
TGTGCCTCGTCCGGGGATTCTCATGAGCAGTTCTTC	CASSGDSHEQFF	TRBV6-5	NA	TRBJ2-1	NA
TGTGCCTGGAGGGGGGCCCCCTACAATGAGCAGTTCTTC	CAWRGAPYNEQFF	TRBV30	NA	TRBJ2-1	NA
TGTGCCAGCAGCTCCCTAGCGTCTAGCACAGATACGCAGTATTTT	CASSSLASSTDTQYF	TRBV7-2	NA	TRBJ2-3	NA
TGTGCCAGCAGCCTCCAACGGGGGGCGACGAACACTGAAGCTTTCTTT	CASSLQRGATNTEAFF	TRBV13	few	TRBJ1-1	NA
TGCGCCAGCAGCCAAGAATCATCAAACACCGGGGAGCTGTTTTTT	CASSQESSNTGELFF	TRBV4-1	NA	TRBJ2-2	NA
TGTGCCAGCAGCCCACCTAGCGCCTCGAGCACAGATACGCAGTATTTT	CASSPPSASSTDTQYF	TRBV5-4	NA	TRBJ2-3	NA
TGTGCCAGCAGCCTACAGGGATACTCCTACAATGAGCAGTTCTTC	CASSLQGYSYNEQFF	TRBV7-2	NA	TRBJ2-1	NA
TGTGCCAGCAGCCGGGACCCGGAGGACTATGGCTACACCTTC	CASSRDPEDYGYTF	TRBV14	NA	TRBJ1-2	NA